These T cell receptor beta chains were read from a single sample in a study of OX40 agonist ivuxolimab in advanced cancers. Repertoires were generated with immunoSEQ multiplex PCR, while TCRdb's copy carries only in-frame clones and drops some. This table holds roughly 20,000 clones, more than 65% found once. The sequences come from CD4+ or CD8+ T cells sorted from blood, collected in a trial of the OX40 agonist ivuxolimab. The receptor set was obtained from an adult with an advanced solid tumor such as melanoma, head and neck, liver or kidney cancer. Each CDR3 is given with its conserved first and last residue. Each record gives: clone size, V gene, J gene, CDR3 protein. Not every row has a clone size; where given, it reads once, few, many or a size class.

size: .; V: TRBV5-1; J: TRBJ1-1; CDR3: CASSTTLNTEAFF
size: .; V: TRBV28; J: TRBJ2-7; CDR3: CASSPEREGLREQYF
size: .; V: TRBV28; J: TRBJ2-1; CDR3: CASSDRGRSINEQFF
size: .; V: TRBV28; J: TRBJ2-7; CDR3: CASSLPGQGLGEQYF
size: .; V: TRBV9; J: TRBJ2-2; CDR3: CASSSRVGELFF
size: .; V: TRBV28; J: .; CDR3: CASSSGQGVYEQYF
size: .; V: TRBV28; J: .; CDR3: CASSLDSASSYEQYF
size: .; V: TRBV30; J: TRBJ2-1; CDR3: CAWRKTRNNEQFF
size: few; V: TRBV7-2; J: TRBJ2-2; CDR3: CASSLQGQNTGELFF
size: .; V: TRBV7-3; J: TRBJ2-7; CDR3: CASSRGDSYEQYF
size: .; V: TRBV30; J: TRBJ1-2; CDR3: CAWSLRTGVWDYGYTF
size: .; V: TRBV30; J: TRBJ1-1; CDR3: CAWSYLDRLNTEAFF
size: .; V: TRBV6-6; J: TRBJ2-5; CDR3: CASTPGTGPETQYF
size: .; V: TRBV28; J: TRBJ1-1; CDR3: CAALFAGAGTEAFF
size: .; V: TRBV9; J: TRBJ2-1; CDR3: CASSLTSGSSGEQFF
size: .; V: TRBV7-9; J: TRBJ2-7; CDR3: CASSLEGRPAYEQYF
size: once; V: TRBV6-5; J: TRBJ2-7; CDR3: CASSTVNYEQYF
size: .; V: TRBV10-2; J: TRBJ1-5; CDR3: CASSESTPSFRDWQPQHF
size: .; V: TRBV5-1; J: TRBJ2-2; CDR3: CASTNTITNTGELFF
size: .; V: TRBV7-3; J: TRBJ1-4; CDR3: CASSQTGLFNEKLFF
size: .; V: TRBV30; J: TRBJ1-6; CDR3: CAWSEGPTNSPLHF
size: .; V: TRBV28; J: TRBJ2-1; CDR3: CASSSGQNNEQFF
size: .; V: TRBV28; J: TRBJ2-7; CDR3: CASSSPRQVEGEQYF
size: few; V: TRBV5-1; J: TRBJ2-7; CDR3: CASSLGAGNYEQYF
size: .; V: TRBV4-1; J: TRBJ1-1; CDR3: CASSPGRTLNTEAFF
size: .; V: TRBV30; J: TRBJ1-5; CDR3: CAWSGGNSNQPQHF
size: .; V: TRBV5-1; J: .; CDR3: CASSLGLAGVVYEQYF
size: .; V: TRBV30; J: TRBJ1-5; CDR3: CAWSDGWGNQPQHF
size: .; V: TRBV11-2; J: TRBJ2-1; CDR3: CASSLGGTKNEQFF
size: .; V: TRBV28; J: TRBJ1-5; CDR3: CASSSNKNQPQHF
size: .; V: TRBV6-6; J: TRBJ2-7; CDR3: CASNNRFSSYEQYF
size: .; V: TRBV2; J: TRBJ1-2; CDR3: CASSGQGASYGYTF
size: .; V: TRBV28; J: TRBJ1-1; CDR3: CASRRQGPMKEAFF
size: .; V: TRBV4-1; J: TRBJ2-3; CDR3: CASSQALGTDTQYF
size: .; V: TRBV7-2; J: TRBJ2-7; CDR3: CASSSPDRPYEQYF
size: few; V: TRBV5-1; J: TRBJ2-1; CDR3: CASSLAGLDNEQFF
size: .; V: TRBV4-2; J: TRBJ2-7; CDR3: CASSQDHTGYYEQYF
size: .; V: TRBV6-5; J: TRBJ1-3; CDR3: CASRQGLSGNTIYF
size: .; V: TRBV9; J: TRBJ2-5; CDR3: CASSPMPGMRETQYF
size: .; V: TRBV9; J: TRBJ2-2; CDR3: CASSVGASGGAGELFF
size: .; V: TRBV7-8; J: TRBJ1-1; CDR3: CASSLRLGDTEAFF
size: .; V: TRBV25-1; J: TRBJ1-6; CDR3: CASSEFEGGTSPLHF
size: .; V: TRBV7-9; J: TRBJ2-1; CDR3: CASSPAPSAGGDYNEQFF
size: .; V: TRBV27; J: TRBJ2-7; CDR3: CASSKTGALEQYF
size: .; V: TRBV18; J: TRBJ1-2; CDR3: CASSPQGTDLYGYTF
size: .; V: TRBV30; J: TRBJ1-3; CDR3: CAWSMGGIGNTIYF
size: .; V: TRBV11-2; J: TRBJ2-5; CDR3: CASSHWQTSGIQETQYF
size: .; V: TRBV12-5; J: TRBJ2-3; CDR3: CASGLVNTDTQYF
size: .; V: TRBV25-1; J: TRBJ2-3; CDR3: CASGSSGTQYF
size: few; V: TRBV30; J: TRBJ1-1; CDR3: CAWRVTGMNTEAFF
size: .; V: TRBV6-4; J: TRBJ2-1; CDR3: CASSEGGNYNEQFF
size: .; V: TRBV29-1; J: TRBJ2-3; CDR3: CSVVTSGREGTDTQYF
size: .; V: TRBV7-2; J: TRBJ2-7; CDR3: CASSPSTSGSGEQYF
size: .; V: TRBV27; J: TRBJ2-3; CDR3: CASSNPGRQADTQYF
size: .; V: TRBV6-1; J: TRBJ2-5; CDR3: CASSGTGGFLETQYF
size: .; V: TRBV5-1; J: TRBJ2-1; CDR3: CASSLVGGYGEQFF
size: .; V: TRBV4-3; J: TRBJ2-2; CDR3: CASSQESLAGNTGELFF